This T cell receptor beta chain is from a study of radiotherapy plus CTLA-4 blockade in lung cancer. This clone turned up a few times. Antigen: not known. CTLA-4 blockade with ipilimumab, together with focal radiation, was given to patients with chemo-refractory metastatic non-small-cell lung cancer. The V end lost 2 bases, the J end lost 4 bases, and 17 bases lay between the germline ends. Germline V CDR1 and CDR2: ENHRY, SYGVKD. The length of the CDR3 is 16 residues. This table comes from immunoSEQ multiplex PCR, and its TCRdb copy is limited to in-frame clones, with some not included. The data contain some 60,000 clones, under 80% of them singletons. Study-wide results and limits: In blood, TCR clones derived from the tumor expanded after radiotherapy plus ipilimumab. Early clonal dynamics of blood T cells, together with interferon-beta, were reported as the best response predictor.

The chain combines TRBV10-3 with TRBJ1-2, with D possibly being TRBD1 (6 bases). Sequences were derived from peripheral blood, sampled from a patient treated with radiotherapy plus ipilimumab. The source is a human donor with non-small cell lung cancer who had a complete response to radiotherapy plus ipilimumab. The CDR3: CAISEPTLTGVYGYTF. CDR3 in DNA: TGTGCCATCAGTGAGCCGACCCTGACAGGAGTCTATGGCTACACCTTC.